The entry that follows covers one T cell receptor beta chain sequence. Its antigen remains unknown. The entry originates in a study of OX40 agonist ivuxolimab in advanced cancers. Points from the study as a whole: At doses 0.1 to 3.0 mg/kg, CD4+ and CD8+ clones expanded. Mean expanded clone counts were higher in CD8+ than CD4+ T cells. Low normalized T-cell clonal expansion also characterized some of the nonresponders.

Per the germline V gene, CDR1 is MNHEY and CDR2 is SMNVEV (reference sequence). The V gene end was trimmed by 6 bases and the J gene end by 9 bases; junction bases not matched to a gene: 4. The length of the CDR3 is 13 residues. Data came from immunoSEQ multiplex PCR; TCRdb stores just in-frame clones and leaves some out. The sample holds around 80,000 clones; about 90% are singletons and the top ten take approximately 8.6%. Source: CD4+ or CD8+ T cells sorted from blood, taken in a trial of the OX40 agonist ivuxolimab. The chain uses TRBV27 and TRBJ2-1; the match to TRBD1 covers 11 bases. The sequence derives from an adult with an advanced solid tumor such as melanoma, head and neck, liver or kidney cancer. In nucleotides, the CDR3 is TGTGCCAGCAGGTGGACAGGGGGCAGTGAGCAGTTCTTC. This codes for CASRWTGGSEQFF.